This T cell receptor (beta chain) was sequenced during a study of neurological immune-mediated disorders. Findings of the study overall: Multiple sclerosis, the disease with the least TCR clonal expansion, fell below healthy controls, whereas HTLV-1-associated myelopathy showed the most.

A single record per CDR3 protein comes from TCRdb applying MiXCR to the 5' RACE reads. The sample holds under 80,000 distinct CDR3 sequences, 5.2% seen once. At least ten counts were recorded for this clonotype. Its antigen remains unidentified. The sample comprised PBMCs. The clonotype was recovered from a woman aged 25 to 45 with multiple sclerosis.

Written as DNA, the CDR3 is TGTGCCAGCAGTACGTACAGGGCCTACGAGCAGTACTTC. This sequence encodes CASSTYRAYEQYF. This chain connects TRBV12-3 or TRBV12-4 to TRBJ2-7, with TRBD1 as a possible D gene (6 bases). This CDR3 contains 13 residues. With 5 bases removed from V and 2 bases from J, the gap between germline ends came to 10 bases.